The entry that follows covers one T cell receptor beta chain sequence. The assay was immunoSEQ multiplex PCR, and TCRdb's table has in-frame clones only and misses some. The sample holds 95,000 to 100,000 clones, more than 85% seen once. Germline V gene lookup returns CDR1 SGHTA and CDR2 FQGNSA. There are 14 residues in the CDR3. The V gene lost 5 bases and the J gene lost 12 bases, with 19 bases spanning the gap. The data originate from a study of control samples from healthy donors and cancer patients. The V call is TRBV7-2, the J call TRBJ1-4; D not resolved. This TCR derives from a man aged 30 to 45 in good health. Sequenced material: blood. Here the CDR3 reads CASSLSPGTAELFF. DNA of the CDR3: TGTGCCAGCAGCCTGTCCCCGGGTACCGCGGAACTGTTTTTT.